Listed here are 20 T cell receptor beta chains from one sample, sequenced in a study of OX40 agonist ivuxolimab in advanced cancers. Libraries were prepared by immunoSEQ multiplex PCR; TCRdb keeps only in-frame clonotypes and omits some of them. The data show 28,000 or so clones, with 79% seen just once and under 30% held by the top ten. Sequencing was performed on CD4+ or CD8+ T cells sorted from blood, taken in a trial of the OX40 agonist ivuxolimab. The source of these receptors is an adult with an advanced solid tumor such as melanoma, head and neck, liver or kidney cancer.

The rearrangement links TRBV27 to TRBJ2-2; no firm D call. Per the germline V gene, CDR1 is MNHEY and CDR2 is SMNVEV (reference sequence). Trimming removed 4 bases from V and 3 bases from J, with 12 bases in between. This CDR3 spans 15 amino acids. Here the CDR3 reads CASSSQASDTGELFF. The CDR3 nucleotides read TGTGCCAGCAGTTCCCAGGCGTCGGACACCGGGGAGCTGTTTTTT.

This clone came up many times. This chain joins TRBV28 and TRBJ1-5, with D hard to call. This CDR3 spans 12 amino acids. With 6 bases removed from V and 16 bases from J, the gap between germline ends came to 19 bases. Germline CDR1 and CDR2: MDHEN and SYDVKM. The CDR3, as DNA: TGTGCCAGCAGCCCCCCCAGAGGGCAGAACCATTTT. Amino acid sequence: CASSPPRGQNHF.

This CDR3 reads CASSPGPGGYEKLFF. In DNA, the CDR3 is TGTGCCAGCAGTCCGGGGCCAGGGGGCTATGAAAAACTGTTTTTT. V and J are TRBV28 and TRBJ1-4; 8 nucleotides align to TRBD1. Per the germline V gene, CDR1 is MDHEN and CDR2 is SYDVKM. The V and J ends lost 5 bases and 6 bases, in that order; junction bases with no gene match: 8. The CDR3 extends over 15 amino acids.

As regards this clone: The junction departs from germline at one end; a sequencing error may be responsible. V is TRBV28 and J is TRBJ2-2, with unresolved D. CDR3 length equals 16 residues. The V gene's germline CDR1 is MDHEN and CDR2 SYDVKM. DNA of the CDR3: TGTGCCAGCAGTCCCGAAGGACCCGCGAACACCGAGGAGCTGTTTTTT. As protein: CASSPEGPANTEELFF.

The CDR3 DNA is TGTGCCAGCGAGTTGGGCCCTGTGCGGGAAAAACTGTTTTTT. This translates into CASELGPVREKLFF. The chain joins TRBV2 to TRBJ1-4; D not resolved. V was pared by 8 bases and J by 8 bases, with 18 bases between. Germline V lookup: CDR1 SNHLY, CDR2 FYNNEI. CDR3 length equals 14 residues.

V gene TRBV30 combines with J gene TRBJ2-1, with 10 bases fitting TRBD2. Germline V gene data show CDR1 as GTSNPN and CDR2 as SVGIG (reference sequence). The CDR3 is made up of 14 amino acids. The ends lost 2 bases at V and 7 bases at J; junction bases unmatched: 5. CDR3 nucleotide sequence: TGTGCCTGGAGTAGGCTAGCGGGAGTTAATGAGCAGTTCTTC. It is translated as CAWSRLAGVNEQFF.

This rearrangement joins TRBV7-8 to TRBJ1-5; TRBD1 aligns across 7 bases. Germline V lookup: CDR1 SGHVS, CDR2 FQNEAQ. There are 16 residues in the CDR3. With 4 bases clipped from V and 4 bases from J, the junction kept 10 bases outside the gene matches. This CDR3 reads CASSSPGVQGNQPQHF. Here the CDR3 DNA reads TGTGCCAGCAGCTCCCCTGGGGTACAGGGGAATCAGCCCCAGCATTTT.

The V and J genes are TRBV7-3 and TRBJ2-2; the D gene is possibly TRBD2 (5 bases). The V end lost 4 bases, the J end lost 0 bases, and 15 bases lay between the germline ends. Germline values: CDR1 SGHTA, CDR2 FQGTGA. The CDR3 is 17 residues long. CDR3 DNA sequence: TGTGCCAGCAGCTCCCCCGGGAATACCCCGAACACCGGGGAGCTGTTTTTT. It specifies CASSSPGNTPNTGELFF.

This clone was found a few times. The genes are TRBV7-9 and TRBJ2-2; 8 bases are shared with TRBD2. Trimming removed 4 bases from V and 6 bases from J; junction bases left unmatched: 1. Per germline, CDR1 SEHNR and CDR2 FQNEAQ (reference sequence). This CDR3 region has 13 residues. The CDR3 sequence is CASSSGLAGELFF. CDR3 coding DNA: TGTGCCAGCAGCTCGGGACTAGCCGGGGAGCTGTTTTTT.

This rearrangement joins TRBV4-3 to TRBJ2-4; D is ambiguous. The CDR3 length is 16 residues. V was cut by 0 bases and J by 0 bases, with 9 bases left in between. CDR1 LGHNA and CDR2 YSLEER come from the germline V gene. In nucleotides, the CDR3 is TGCGCCAGCAGCCAAGATCGGCAGGCAGCCAAAAACATTCAGTACTTC. It specifies CASSQDRQAAKNIQYF.

This clone appeared once. V usage is TRBV30 and J usage is TRBJ1-1, with D tentatively TRBD1 (6 bases). Germline CDR1 GTSNPN, CDR2 SVGIG (reference sequence). V gave up 5 bases and J gave up 4 bases, with 11 bases separating them. The CDR3 runs 12 residues. The CDR3 sequence: CAWRTGSTEAFF. The DNA for the CDR3 is TGTGCCTGGCGCACAGGGAGCACTGAAGCTTTCTTT.

This clone was seen a few times. The chain uses TRBV29-1 and TRBJ2-7, with 10 bases matching TRBD2. The CDR3 totals 13 residues. CDR1 and CDR2 from the germline V gene are SQVTM and ANQGSEA. The J segment lost 3 bases and the V segment lost 5 bases, leaving 4 bases of the junction unmatched. CDR3 DNA: TGCAGCGTTTCCCCTAGCGGGAGCTACGAGCAGTACTTC. It translates to CSVSPSGSYEQYF.

This sequence joins TRBV6-1 and TRBJ2-7; possibly TRBD1 or TRBD2 for D (6 bases each). The CDR3 loop spans 11 amino acids. Germline CDR1 reads MNHNS; CDR2 reads SASEGT. V was clipped by 8 bases and J by 7 bases, with 12 bases between them. The CDR3 protein is CASRGGREQYF. The CDR3 nucleotides are TGTGCCAGCCGAGGGGGGCGGGAGCAGTACTTC.

The chain is built from TRBV6-5 and TRBJ2-7; 10 bases map to TRBD2. V lost 5 bases and J lost 2; bases outside the gene matches: 6. CDR1 MNHEY and CDR2 SVGAGI come from the germline V gene. CDR3 length: 15 residues. The CDR3, as DNA: TGTGCCAGCAGTCTTAGCGGGGGGTTCCCCTACGAGCAGTACTTC. This encodes CASSLSGGFPYEQYF.

This clone was counted once. The CDR3 is CASSPGTSGSLGWYEQYF. CDR3 DNA: TGTGCCAGCAGCCCCGGGACTAGCGGGAGTCTGGGGTGGTACGAGCAGTACTTC. V is TRBV7-9 and J is TRBJ2-7; TRBD2 matches 14 bases. The CDR3 contains 18 residues. V gave up 5 bases and J gave up 4 bases; unmatched junction bases: 13. Germline V CDR1 and CDR2: SEHNR, FQNEAQ (reference sequence).

This chain connects TRBV27 to TRBJ2-7, with D perhaps TRBD2 (5 bases). Trimming took off 2 bases at V and 1 base at J, with 6 bases between the two ends. This CDR3 spans 13 amino acids. Germline V gives CDR1 MNHEY, CDR2 SMNVEV (reference sequence). The CDR3 sequence is CASSLRGSYEQYF. CDR3 nucleotide sequence: TGTGCCAGCAGTTTAAGAGGGTCCTACGAGCAGTACTTC.

A remark on this clone: A far larger clone is just one base off, so this is likely a read error. This sequence joins TRBV11-3 and TRBJ2-1, with D unclear. The CDR3 is made up of 16 amino acids. The germline V gene has CDR1 SGHNT and CDR2 YENEEA. CDR3 sequence: CASSLIAGSSHNEQFF. In nucleotides, the CDR3 is TGTGCCAGCAGCTTAATAGCCGGTAGCTCCCACAATGAGCAGTTCTTC.

The rearrangement uses TRBV25-1 and TRBJ1-2; 7 bases map to TRBD1. V gave up 9 bases and J gave up 2 bases; unmatched junction bases: 6. Germline loops: CDR1 MGHDK, CDR2 SYGVNS. This CDR3 has 13 amino acids. The CDR3 DNA is TGTGCCAGTCGTGAAGGGGGCAACTATGGCTACACCTTC. As protein: CASREGGNYGYTF.

CDR3 coding DNA: TGTGCCAGCAGCCCCGGACAGGGGTCGGCTTTCTTT. Its translation is CASSPGQGSAFF. V usage is TRBV9 and J usage is TRBJ1-1, with 9 positions matching TRBD1. CDR1 and CDR2 from the germline V gene are SGDLS and YYNGEE. The CDR3 loop spans 12 amino acids. V dropped 4 bases and J dropped 11; count of bases not matched to a gene: 6. The complete variable domain, with remaining parts taken from reference TRBV9 and TRBJ1-1, reads DSGVTQTPKHLITATGQRVTLRCSPRSGDLSVYWYQQSLDQGLQFLIQYYNGEERAKGNILERFSAQQFPDLHSELNLSSLELGDSALYFCASSPGQGSAFFGQGTRLTVV.

The chain joins TRBV7-9 to TRBJ2-3; TRBD1 is a possible D gene (6 bases). Germline CDR1 and CDR2: SEHNR and FQNEAQ (reference sequence). CDR3 size: 14 residues. Trimming shortened V by 3 bases and J by 4 bases, and 11 bases separated the two germline ends. The DNA of the CDR3 is TGTGCCAGCAGCTTTTCAGGGGCCGCAGATACGCAGTATTTT. Protein sequence: CASSFSGAADTQYF. The entire variable domain, with the rest obtained from reference TRBV7-9 and TRBJ2-3, is as follows: DTGVSQNPRHKITKRGQNVTFRCDPISEHNRLYWYRQTLGQGPEFLTYFQNEAQLEKSRLLSDRFSAERPKGSFSTLEIQRTEQGDSAMYLCASSFSGAADTQYFGPGTRLTVL.